The entry below describes one TCR beta chain. Its specificity is not known. The sample belongs to a study of cytomegalovirus exposure and HLA in healthy donors. Looking at the study overall: For the 300 to 450 genotyped donors, 75% to 90% fell within the Caucasian-associated ancestry cluster.

This CDR3 contains 17 residues. Germline V gene data show CDR1 as LGHNA and CDR2 as YSLEER. V gave up 0 bases and J gave up 3 bases, with 17 bases separating them. Study conclusions and caveats: According to a later analysis, most TCR beta chains associated with CMV appeared HLA-restricted.

Both 60 Vbeta primers and 13 Jbeta primers went into the PCR. Data came from immunoSEQ multiplex PCR; TCRdb stores just in-frame clones and leaves some out. Among about 190,000 clones, 81% were seen once, and the ten largest hold 3.8%. The sequenced sample was PBMCs. This receptor was identified in a man aged 50-59 years in good health and CMV-seronegative. This rearrangement joins TRBV4-3 to TRBJ2-5, with D possibly matching TRBD1 (5 bases). The CDR3 here is CASSQELTGHFEETQYF. CDR3 sequence (DNA): TGCGCCAGCAGCCAAGAACTCACTGGACACTTCGAAGAGACCCAGTACTTC.